The 17 T cell receptor beta chains given below trace back to one sample, sequenced in a study of shared clonotypes between healthy human individuals (dated by TCRdb to 2020 to 2022). The library was generated by the immunoSEQ multiplex PCR assay. The table was pulled from immuneACCESS by TCRdb, which kept in-frame rearrangements only. Such tables lose some clones; where checked, under half of the loss comes from unresolved V genes, and the rest has no known cause. In this sample the table shows approximately 2.3 million clones, roughly 93% of which occur a single time. Of the sample, 0.39% is held by the ten largest clones. Sequences were obtained from naive CD4+ T cells from PBMCs. Explained via the paper, the cell subset or site label denotes: CD45RA+ positively selected. All receptors come from a young man in good health. Some clones in this sample may be carry-over from other donors' samples.

This chain connects TRBV5-4 to TRBJ2-6; D gene ambiguous. V lost 5 bases and J lost 0, with 9 bases in between. The CDR3 is 15 amino acids. Germline values: CDR1 SGHNT, CDR2 YYREEE (reference sequence). CDR3 residues: CASRPGYSGANVLTF. CDR3 nucleotides: TGTGCCAGCAGACCGGGCTACTCTGGGGCCAACGTCCTGACTTTC.

This chain joins TRBV14 and TRBJ1-1; D is uncertain. The V and J ends lost 5 bases and 0 bases respectively, with 7 bases between them. Looked up from germline, CDR1 is SGHDN and CDR2 is FVKESK. This CDR3 region has 13 residues. This chain's CDR3 is CASSRQLNTEAFF. The CDR3 DNA reads TGTGCCAGCAGCAGGCAGTTGAACACTGAAGCTTTCTTT.

For this clone: The sample carries other DNA sequences with the same CDR3. The rearrangement uses TRBV7-2 and TRBJ2-7; TRBD1 agrees at 10 bases. Losses at the gene ends were 5 bases for V and 4 bases for J; bases not matched to a gene: 2. Germline CDR1 SGHTA, CDR2 FQGNSA. The CDR3 consists of 13 residues. The CDR3 loop is CASSRDRGYEQYF. The DNA of the CDR3 is TGTGCCAGCAGCCGGGACAGGGGATACGAGCAGTACTTC.

In regard to this clone: At one end, the junction sequence differs from germline, possibly due to a read error. The chain employs TRBV7-9 and TRBJ2-2; D possibly uses TRBD1 or TRBD2 (5 bases each). Germline loops: CDR1 SEHNR, CDR2 FQNEAQ (reference sequence). CDR3 length: 13 amino acids. CDR3 bases: TGTGCCAGCAGCTTTACAGGTTACCGGGGAGCTGTTTTT. This sequence encodes CASSFTGYRGAVF.

The CDR3 coding sequence is TGTGCCAGCAGCGTATGGTCGGGATCGAACACCGGGGAGCTGTTTTTT. Its translation is CASSVWSGSNTGELFF. V gene TRBV9 combines with J gene TRBJ2-2; the D gene is possibly TRBD2 (5 bases). This CDR3 has 16 amino acids. Deletions cut 1 base from V and 0 bases from J, with 10 bases between. Germline V gene data show CDR1 as SGDLS and CDR2 as YYNGEE.

The chain joins TRBV28 to TRBJ2-7; the match to TRBD1 covers 7 bases. The V segment lost 2 bases and the J segment 3 bases; nucleotides outside the gene matches: 7. There are 15 residues in the CDR3. Germline V lookup: CDR1 MDHEN, CDR2 SYDVKM. The CDR3 bases are TGTGCCAGCAGTTTAACGCCCGGACAGGTCTACGAGCAGTACTTC. It is translated as CASSLTPGQVYEQYF.

The CDR3 DNA follows: TGTGCCAGCAGCGAGGGACTAGCGAGGAACACCGGGGAGCTGTTTTTT. Residues: CASSEGLARNTGELFF. This chain joins TRBV9 and TRBJ2-2, with 10 bases fitting TRBD2. This CDR3 has 16 amino acids. Germline lookup yields CDR1 SGDLS and CDR2 YYNGEE. J lost 1 base, V lost 3 bases, and 3 bases had no gene match.

The chain is built from TRBV9 and TRBJ2-5; 8 bases agree with TRBD2. V was pared by 3 bases and J by 12 bases, with 13 bases of the junction left unmatched. This CDR3 is 14 amino acids long. Per the germline V gene, CDR1 is SGDLS and CDR2 is YYNGEE. CDR3 protein: CASSEGLDDGTKYF. The CDR3 DNA sequence: TGTGCCAGCAGCGAGGGACTAGATGACGGTACTAAGTACTTC.

This rearrangement joins TRBV19 to TRBJ1-1; TRBD1 matches 9 bases. Germline V gives CDR1 LNHDA, CDR2 SQIVND (reference sequence). J was trimmed by 9 bases and V by 5 bases; bases with no gene match: 13. This CDR3 is built from 15 residues. CDR3 loop: CASSPQDRGSSQAFF. DNA of the CDR3: TGTGCCAGTAGTCCCCAGGACAGGGGAAGTAGTCAAGCTTTCTTT.

This sequence joins TRBV19 and TRBJ2-5; D is perhaps TRBD2 (5 bases). CDR3 length equals 12 residues. Trimming removed 6 bases at V and 7 bases at J, with 12 bases between. The germline gives CDR1 LNHDA, CDR2 SQIVND (reference sequence). CDR3: CASRAGRGTQYF. The DNA for the CDR3 is TGTGCCAGTAGGGCCGGCCGGGGGACCCAGTACTTC.

The chain combines TRBV4-3 with TRBJ1-4; D gene unclear. CDR1 and CDR2 from the germline V gene are LGHNA and YSLEER. This CDR3 comprises 15 residues. The V end lost 1 base, the J end lost 6 bases, and 12 bases lay between the germline ends. This chain's CDR3 is CASSQVGAPDEKLFF. Written as DNA, the CDR3 is TGCGCCAGCAGCCAAGTTGGAGCGCCCGATGAAAAACTGTTTTTT.

The sample holds a few counts of this clone. The chain recombines TRBV5-1 with TRBJ1-4; tentatively, D is TRBD1 (6 bases). This CDR3 comprises 14 residues. Per germline, CDR1 SGHRS and CDR2 YFSETQ. Trimming took off 2 bases at V and 7 bases at J, with 12 bases between the two ends. The chain's CDR3 is CASSFGTTAEKLFF. CDR3 DNA: TGCGCCAGCAGCTTTGGGACAACGGCTGAAAAACTGTTTTTT. Complete variable domain (other parts from reference TRBV5-1 and TRBJ1-4): KAGVTQTPRYLIKTRGQQVTLSCSPISGHRSVSWYQQTPGQGLQFLFEYFSETQRNKGNFPGRFSGRQFSNSRSEMNVSTLELGDSALYLCASSFGTTAEKLFFGSGTQLSVL.

For this clone: Additional DNA sequences in this sample encode the identical CDR3. In nucleotides, the CDR3 is TGCAGCGTCGTCAGGGGCCAAGAGACCCAGTACTTC. This sequence encodes CSVVRGQETQYF. The chain recombines TRBV29-1 with TRBJ2-5; D might be TRBD1 (6 bases). Germline lookup yields CDR1 SQVTM and CDR2 ANQGSEA. This CDR3 spans 12 amino acids. Deletions cut 6 bases from V and 1 base from J, with 9 bases between.

The genes are TRBV7-8 and TRBJ2-3, with 9 bases lining up with TRBD2. Germline CDR1 and CDR2: SGHVS and FQNEAQ. With 5 bases clipped from V and 2 bases from J, the junction kept 8 bases outside the gene matches. The CDR3 covers 16 residues. In DNA form, the CDR3 reads TGTGCCAGCAGCCTTTTAGCGGGAGTACCCACAGATACGCAGTATTTT. Encoded protein: CASSLLAGVPTDTQYF.

J is TRBJ2-2 and V is TRBV14; no definite D call. The CDR3 runs 16 residues. Trimming shortened V by 1 base and J by 5 bases, and 14 bases separated the two germline ends. CDR1 and CDR2 (germline): SGHDN, FVKESK. For the CDR3, the DNA is TGTGCCAGCAGCCAAGTTCGACCAGTCCAAACCGGGGAGCTGTTTTTT. Its translation is CASSQVRPVQTGELFF.

V gene TRBV7-6 combines with J gene TRBJ2-1; maybe TRBD1 (6 bases). Germline assignment: CDR1 SGHVS and CDR2 FNYEAQ. The CDR3 sequence is 14 residues long. Trimming removed 4 bases at V and 4 bases at J, with 11 bases between. CDR3: CASSYSDRYNEQFF. The CDR3 nucleotides read TGTGCCAGCAGCTATAGCGACAGGTACAATGAGCAGTTCTTC. Looking up the rest from reference TRBV7-6 and TRBJ2-1 gives the full variable domain: GAGVSQSPRYKVTKRGQDVALRCDPISGHVSLYWYRQALGQGPEFLTYFNYEAQQDKSGLPNDRFSAERPEGSISTLTIQRTEQRDSAMYRCASSYSDRYNEQFFGPGTRLTVL.

This clone was detected only a few times. Other DNA sequences in the same sample also yield this CDR3. The CDR3 loop reads CASSLSSNQPQHF. DNA for the CDR3: TGTGCCAGCAGCTTGAGCAGCAATCAGCCCCAGCATTTT. The chain combines TRBV5-5 with TRBJ1-5; no clear D. The germline CDR1 and CDR2 sequences are SGHKS and YYEKEE (reference sequence). The CDR3 sequence is 13 residues long. The ends were cut back, 1 base at V and 1 base at J, with 3 bases in the middle.